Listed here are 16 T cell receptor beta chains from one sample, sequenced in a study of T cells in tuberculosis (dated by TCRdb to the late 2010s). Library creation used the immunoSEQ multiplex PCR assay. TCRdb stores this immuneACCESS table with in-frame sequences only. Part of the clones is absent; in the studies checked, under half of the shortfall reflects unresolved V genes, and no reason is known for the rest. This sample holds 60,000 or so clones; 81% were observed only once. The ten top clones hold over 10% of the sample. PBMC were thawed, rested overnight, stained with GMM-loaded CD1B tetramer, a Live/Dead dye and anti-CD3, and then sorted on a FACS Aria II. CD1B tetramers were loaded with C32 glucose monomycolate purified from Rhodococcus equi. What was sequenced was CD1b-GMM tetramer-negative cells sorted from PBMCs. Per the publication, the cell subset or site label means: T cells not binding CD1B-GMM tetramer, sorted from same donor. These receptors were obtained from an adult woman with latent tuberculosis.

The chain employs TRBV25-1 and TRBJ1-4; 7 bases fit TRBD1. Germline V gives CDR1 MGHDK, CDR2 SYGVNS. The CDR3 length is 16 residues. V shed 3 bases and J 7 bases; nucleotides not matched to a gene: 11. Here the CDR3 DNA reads TGTGCCAGCAGTGACGGTTACGAGACAGGGTTTGAAAAACTGTTTTTT. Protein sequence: CASSDGYETGFEKLFF. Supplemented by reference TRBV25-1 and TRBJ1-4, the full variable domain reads EADIYQTPRYLVIGTGKKITLECSQTMGHDKMYWYQQDPGMELHLIHYSYGVNSTEKGDLSSESTVSRIRTEHFPLTLESARPSHTSQYLCASSDGYETGFEKLFFGSGTQLSVL.

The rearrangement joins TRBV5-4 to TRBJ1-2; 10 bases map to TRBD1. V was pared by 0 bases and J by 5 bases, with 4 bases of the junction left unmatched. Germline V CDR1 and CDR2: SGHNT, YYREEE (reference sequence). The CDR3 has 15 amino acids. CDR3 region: CASSLVGTGDYGYTF. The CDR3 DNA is TGTGCCAGCAGCTTGGTAGGGACAGGGGATTATGGCTACACCTTC.

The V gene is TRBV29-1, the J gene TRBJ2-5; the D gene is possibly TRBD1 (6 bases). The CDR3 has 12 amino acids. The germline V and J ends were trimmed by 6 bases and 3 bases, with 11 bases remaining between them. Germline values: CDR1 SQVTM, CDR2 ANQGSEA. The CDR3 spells CSVGHREETQYF. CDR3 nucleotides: TGCAGCGTGGGACACAGGGAAGAGACCCAGTACTTC. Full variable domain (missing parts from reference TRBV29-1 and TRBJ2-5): SAVISQKPSRDICQRGTSLTIQCQVDSQVTMMFWYRQQPGQSLTLIATANQGSEATYESGFVIDKFPISRPNLTFSTLTVSNMSPEDSSIYLCSVGHREETQYFGPGTRLLVL.

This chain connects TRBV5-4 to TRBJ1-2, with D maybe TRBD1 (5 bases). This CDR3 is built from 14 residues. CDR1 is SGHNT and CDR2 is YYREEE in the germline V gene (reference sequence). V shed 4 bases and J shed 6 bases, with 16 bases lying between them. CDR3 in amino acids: CASSRQPPGDGYTF. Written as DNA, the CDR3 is TGTGCCAGCAGCCGACAGCCTCCGGGGGATGGCTACACCTTC.

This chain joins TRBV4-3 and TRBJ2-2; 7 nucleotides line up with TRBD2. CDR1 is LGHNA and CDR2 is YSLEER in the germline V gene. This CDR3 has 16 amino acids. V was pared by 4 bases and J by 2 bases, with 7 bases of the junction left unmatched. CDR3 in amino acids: CASSRIASGNTGELFF. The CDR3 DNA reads TGCGCCAGCAGCCGGATCGCTAGCGGTAACACCGGGGAGCTGTTTTTT.

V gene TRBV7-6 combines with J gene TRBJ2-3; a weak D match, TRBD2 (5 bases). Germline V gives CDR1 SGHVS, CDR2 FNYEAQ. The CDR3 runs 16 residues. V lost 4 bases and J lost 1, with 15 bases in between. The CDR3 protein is CASSSRTRSGTDTQYF. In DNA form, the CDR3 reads TGTGCCAGCAGCTCCCGGACTCGCTCCGGCACAGATACGCAGTATTTT.

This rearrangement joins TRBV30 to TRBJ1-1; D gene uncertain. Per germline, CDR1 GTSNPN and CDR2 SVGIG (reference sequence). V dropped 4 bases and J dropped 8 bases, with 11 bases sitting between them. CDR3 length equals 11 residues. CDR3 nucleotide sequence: TGTGCCTGGATCTCAGGAAGGGAAGCTTTCTTT. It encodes CAWISGREAFF. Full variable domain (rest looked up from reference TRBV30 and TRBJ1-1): SQTIHQWPATLVQPVGSPLSLECTVEGTSNPNLYWYRQAAGRGLQLLFYSVGIGQISSEVPQNLSASRPQDRQFILSSKKLLLSDSGFYLCAWISGREAFFGQGTRLTVV.

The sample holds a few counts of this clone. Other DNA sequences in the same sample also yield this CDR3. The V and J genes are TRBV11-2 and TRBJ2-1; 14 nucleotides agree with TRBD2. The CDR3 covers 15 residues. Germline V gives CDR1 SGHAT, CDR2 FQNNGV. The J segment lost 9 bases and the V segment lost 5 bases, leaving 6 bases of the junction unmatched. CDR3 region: CASSRRLAGGGEQFF. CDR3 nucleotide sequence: TGTGCCAGCAGCAGACGACTAGCGGGAGGGGGTGAGCAGTTCTTC.

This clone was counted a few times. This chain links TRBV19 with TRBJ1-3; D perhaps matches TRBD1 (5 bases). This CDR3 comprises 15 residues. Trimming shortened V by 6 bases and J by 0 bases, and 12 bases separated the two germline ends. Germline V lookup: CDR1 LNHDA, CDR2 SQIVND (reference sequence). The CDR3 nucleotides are TGTGCCAGTAGATTGGACATATACTCTGGAAACACCATATATTTT. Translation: CASRLDIYSGNTIYF.

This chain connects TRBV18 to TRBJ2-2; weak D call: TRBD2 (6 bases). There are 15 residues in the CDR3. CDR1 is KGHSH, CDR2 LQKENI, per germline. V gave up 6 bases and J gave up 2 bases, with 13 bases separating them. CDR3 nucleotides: TGTGCCAGCTCGAGTAGCGGAGAAAACACCGGGGAGCTGTTTTTT. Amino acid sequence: CASSSSGENTGELFF.

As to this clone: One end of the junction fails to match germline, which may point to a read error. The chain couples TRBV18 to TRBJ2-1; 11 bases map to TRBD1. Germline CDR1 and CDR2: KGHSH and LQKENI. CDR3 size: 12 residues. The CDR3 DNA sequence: TGTGCCAGCTCCCAAGGACAGGGGGCTAAGGTCTTC. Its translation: CASSQGQGAKVF.

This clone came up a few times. CDR3 bases: TGTGCCAGCAGCGGGACAGTGAGGGGAGATGAGCAGTTCTTC. It translates to CASSGTVRGDEQFF. The rearrangement joins TRBV9 to TRBJ2-1; D is perhaps TRBD1 (6 bases). The CDR3 consists of 14 residues. Trimming removed 3 bases at V and 8 bases at J, with 15 bases between. Germline V gene lookup returns CDR1 SGDLS and CDR2 YYNGEE.

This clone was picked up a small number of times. CDR3: CASSHNRVRGNTIYF. The CDR3 DNA sequence: TGCGCCAGCAGTCATAACCGCGTTCGGGGAAACACCATATATTTT. The chain combines TRBV23-1 with TRBJ1-3; unclear D gene. TRBV23-1 is sorted into the ORF group, with uncertain function. This CDR3 contains 15 residues. The germline V and J ends were trimmed by 3 bases and 4 bases, with 13 bases remaining between them.

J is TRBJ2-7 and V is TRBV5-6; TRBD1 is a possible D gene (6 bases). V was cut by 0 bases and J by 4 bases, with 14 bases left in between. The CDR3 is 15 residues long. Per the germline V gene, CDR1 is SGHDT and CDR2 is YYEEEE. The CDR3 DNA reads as TGTGCCAGCAGCTTGGTGAGCAGGGGTGGGTACGAGCAGTACTTC. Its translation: CASSLVSRGGYEQYF. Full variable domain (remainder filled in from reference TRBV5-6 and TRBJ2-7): DAGVTQSPTHLIKTRGQQVTLRCSPKSGHDTVSWYQQALGQGPQFIFQYYEEEERQRGNFPDRFSGHQFPNYSSELNVNALLLGDSALYLCASSLVSRGGYEQYFGPGTRLTVT.

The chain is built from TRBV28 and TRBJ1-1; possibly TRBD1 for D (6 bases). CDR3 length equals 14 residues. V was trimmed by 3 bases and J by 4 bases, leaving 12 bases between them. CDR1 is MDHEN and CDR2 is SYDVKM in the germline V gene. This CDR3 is CASSLRGGATEAFF. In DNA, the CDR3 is TGTGCCAGCAGTTTGAGAGGGGGAGCCACTGAAGCTTTCTTT.

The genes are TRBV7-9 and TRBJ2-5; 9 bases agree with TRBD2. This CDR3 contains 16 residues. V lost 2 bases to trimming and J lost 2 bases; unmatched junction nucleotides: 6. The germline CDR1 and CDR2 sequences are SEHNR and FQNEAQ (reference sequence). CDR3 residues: CASSLRAGGQQETQYF. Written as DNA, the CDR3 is TGTGCCAGCAGCTTACGAGCGGGAGGTCAACAAGAGACCCAGTACTTC.